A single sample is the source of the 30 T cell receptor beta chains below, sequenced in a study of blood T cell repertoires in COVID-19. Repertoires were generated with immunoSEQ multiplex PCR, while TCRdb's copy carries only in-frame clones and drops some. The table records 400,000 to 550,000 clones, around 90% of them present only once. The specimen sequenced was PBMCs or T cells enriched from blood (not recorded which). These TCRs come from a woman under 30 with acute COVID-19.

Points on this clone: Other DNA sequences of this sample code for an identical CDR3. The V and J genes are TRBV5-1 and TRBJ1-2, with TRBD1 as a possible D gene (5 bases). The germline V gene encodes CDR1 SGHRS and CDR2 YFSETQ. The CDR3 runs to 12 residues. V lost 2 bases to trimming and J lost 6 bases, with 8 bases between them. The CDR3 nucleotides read TGCGCCAGCAGCTTTCCGGGGGATGGCTACACCTTC. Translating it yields CASSFPGDGYTF.

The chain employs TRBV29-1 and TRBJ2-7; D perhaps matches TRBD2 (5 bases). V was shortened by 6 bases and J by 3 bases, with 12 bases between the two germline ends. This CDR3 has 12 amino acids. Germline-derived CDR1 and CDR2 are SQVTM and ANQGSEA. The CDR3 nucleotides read TGCAGCGTCCGACTGAGCGGCTACGAGCAGTACTTC. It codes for CSVRLSGYEQYF.

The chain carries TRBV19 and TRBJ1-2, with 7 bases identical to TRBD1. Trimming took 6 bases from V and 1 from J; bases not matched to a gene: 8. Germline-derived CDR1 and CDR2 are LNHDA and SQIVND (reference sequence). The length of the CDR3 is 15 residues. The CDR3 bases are TGTGCCAGTAGATATCCGGGACAGCGTAACTATGGCTACACCTTC. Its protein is CASRYPGQRNYGYTF. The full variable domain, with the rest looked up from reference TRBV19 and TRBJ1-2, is DGGITQSPKYLFRKEGQNVTLSCEQNLNHDAMYWYRQDPGQGLRLIYYSQIVNDFQKGDIAEGYSVSREKKESFPLTVTSAQKNPTAFYLCASRYPGQRNYGYTFGSGTRLTVV.

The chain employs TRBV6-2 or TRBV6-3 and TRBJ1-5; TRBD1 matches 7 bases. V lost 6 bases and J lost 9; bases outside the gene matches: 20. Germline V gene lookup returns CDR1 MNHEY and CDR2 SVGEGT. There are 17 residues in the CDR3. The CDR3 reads CASSPGVLDREFGPQHF. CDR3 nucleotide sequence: TGTGCCAGCAGCCCCGGGGTCCTCGACAGGGAATTCGGGCCCCAGCATTTT.

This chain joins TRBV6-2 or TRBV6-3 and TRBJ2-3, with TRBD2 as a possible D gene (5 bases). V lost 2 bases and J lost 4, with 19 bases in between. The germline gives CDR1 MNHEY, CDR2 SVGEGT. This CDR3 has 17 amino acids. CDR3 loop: CASSYLFLLEAPDTQYF. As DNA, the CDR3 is TGTGCCAGCAGTTACCTGTTCTTACTAGAAGCTCCAGATACGCAGTATTTT.

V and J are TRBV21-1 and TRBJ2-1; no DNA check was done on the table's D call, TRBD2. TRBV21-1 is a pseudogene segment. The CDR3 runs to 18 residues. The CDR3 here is CASSKARLARVAYNEQFF. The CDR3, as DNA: TGTGCCAGCAGCAAAGCGCGACTAGCGAGGGTAGCCTACAATGAGCAGTTCTTC.

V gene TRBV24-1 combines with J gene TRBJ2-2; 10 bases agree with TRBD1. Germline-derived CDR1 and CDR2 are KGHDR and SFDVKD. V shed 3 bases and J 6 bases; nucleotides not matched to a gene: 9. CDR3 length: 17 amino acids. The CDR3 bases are TGTGCCACCAGTGATGCCCTCGGGACAGGGGTTTCCGGGGAGCTGTTTTTT. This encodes CATSDALGTGVSGELFF.

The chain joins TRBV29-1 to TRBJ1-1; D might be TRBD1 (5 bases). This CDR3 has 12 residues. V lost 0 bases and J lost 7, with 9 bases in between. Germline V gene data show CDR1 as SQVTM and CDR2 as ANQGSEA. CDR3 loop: CSVEDKGIEAFF. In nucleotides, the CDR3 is TGCAGCGTTGAAGACAAGGGGATTGAAGCTTTCTTT.

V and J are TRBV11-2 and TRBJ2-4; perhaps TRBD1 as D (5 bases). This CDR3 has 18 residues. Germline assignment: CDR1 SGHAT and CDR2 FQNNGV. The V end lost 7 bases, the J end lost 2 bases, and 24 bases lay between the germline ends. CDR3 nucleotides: TGTGCCAGCACCTCCGCAGTGTCAGGGAAGGGGTCCAAAAACATTCAGTACTTC. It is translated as CASTSAVSGKGSKNIQYF.

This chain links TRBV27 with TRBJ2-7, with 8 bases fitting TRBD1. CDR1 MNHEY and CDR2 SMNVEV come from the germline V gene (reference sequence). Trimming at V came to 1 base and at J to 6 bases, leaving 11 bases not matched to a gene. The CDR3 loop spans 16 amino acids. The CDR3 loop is CASSLFSGTGASEQYF. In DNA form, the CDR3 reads TGTGCCAGCAGTTTATTTTCCGGGACAGGCGCTTCCGAGCAGTACTTC.

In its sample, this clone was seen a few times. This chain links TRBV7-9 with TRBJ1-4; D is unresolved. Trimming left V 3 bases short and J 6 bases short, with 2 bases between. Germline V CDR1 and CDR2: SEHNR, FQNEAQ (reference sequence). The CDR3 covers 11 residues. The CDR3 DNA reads TGTGCCAGCAGCTTCGATGAAAAACTGTTTTTT. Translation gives CASSFDEKLFF.

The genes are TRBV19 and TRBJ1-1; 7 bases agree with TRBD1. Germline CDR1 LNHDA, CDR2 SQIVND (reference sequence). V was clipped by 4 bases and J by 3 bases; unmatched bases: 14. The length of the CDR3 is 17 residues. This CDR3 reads CASSTASQQGLDTEAFF. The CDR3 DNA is TGTGCCAGTAGTACAGCTAGTCAACAGGGGCTGGACACTGAAGCTTTCTTT.

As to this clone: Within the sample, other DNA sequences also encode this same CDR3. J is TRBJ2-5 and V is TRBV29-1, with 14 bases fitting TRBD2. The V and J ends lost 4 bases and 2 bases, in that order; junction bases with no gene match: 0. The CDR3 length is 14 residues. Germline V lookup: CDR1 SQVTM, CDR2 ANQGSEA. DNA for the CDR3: TGCAGCGTTGGACTAGCGGGGGGGCAAGAGACCCAGTACTTC. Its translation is CSVGLAGGQETQYF.

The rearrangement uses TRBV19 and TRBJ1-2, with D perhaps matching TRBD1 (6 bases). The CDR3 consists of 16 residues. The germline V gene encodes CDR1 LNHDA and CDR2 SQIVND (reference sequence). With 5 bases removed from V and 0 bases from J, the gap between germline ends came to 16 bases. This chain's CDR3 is CASSPKRDNSNYGYTF. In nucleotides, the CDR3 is TGTGCCAGTAGTCCAAAAAGGGACAATTCTAACTATGGCTACACCTTC.

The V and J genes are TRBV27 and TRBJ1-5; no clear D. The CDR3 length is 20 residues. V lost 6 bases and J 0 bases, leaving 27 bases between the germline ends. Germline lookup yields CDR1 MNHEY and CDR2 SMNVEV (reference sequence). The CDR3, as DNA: TGTGCCAGCAGCTCCTCCCCCCAATTCGGGGTTTTTGATAGCAATCAGCCCCAGCATTTT. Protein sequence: CASSSSPQFGVFDSNQPQHF.

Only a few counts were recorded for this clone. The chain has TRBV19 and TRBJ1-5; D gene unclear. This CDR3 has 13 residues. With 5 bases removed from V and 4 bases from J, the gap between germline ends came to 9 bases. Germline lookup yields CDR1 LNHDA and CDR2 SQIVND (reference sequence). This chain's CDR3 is CASSVTVNQPQHF. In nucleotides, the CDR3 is TGTGCCAGTAGTGTAACAGTTAATCAGCCCCAGCATTTT.

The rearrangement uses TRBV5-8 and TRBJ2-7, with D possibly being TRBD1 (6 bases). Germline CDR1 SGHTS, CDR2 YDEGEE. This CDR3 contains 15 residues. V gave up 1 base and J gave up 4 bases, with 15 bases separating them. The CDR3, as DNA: TGTGCCAGCAGCTTGAACGAACAGGGTCGGTACGAGCAGTACTTC. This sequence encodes CASSLNEQGRYEQYF.

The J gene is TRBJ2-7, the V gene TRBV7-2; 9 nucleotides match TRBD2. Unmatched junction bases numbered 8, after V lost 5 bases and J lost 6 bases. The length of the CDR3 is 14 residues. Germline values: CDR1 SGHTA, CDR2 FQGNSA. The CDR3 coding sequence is TGTGCCAGCAGCCCGGGACTAGCTCGCCTCGAGCAGTACTTC. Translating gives CASSPGLARLEQYF.

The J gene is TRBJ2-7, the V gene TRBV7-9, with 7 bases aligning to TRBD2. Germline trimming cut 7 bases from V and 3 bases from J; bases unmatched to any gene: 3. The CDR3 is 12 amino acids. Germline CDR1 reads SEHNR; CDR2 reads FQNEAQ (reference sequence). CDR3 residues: CASKRDYYEQYF. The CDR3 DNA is TGTGCCAGCAAGCGGGACTACTACGAGCAGTACTTC.

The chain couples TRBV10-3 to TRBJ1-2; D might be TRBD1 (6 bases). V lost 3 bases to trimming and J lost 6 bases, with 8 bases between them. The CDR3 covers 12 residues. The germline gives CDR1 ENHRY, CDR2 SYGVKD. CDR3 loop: CAISDRGDGYTF. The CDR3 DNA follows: TGTGCCATCAGTGACAGGGGCGATGGCTACACCTTC.

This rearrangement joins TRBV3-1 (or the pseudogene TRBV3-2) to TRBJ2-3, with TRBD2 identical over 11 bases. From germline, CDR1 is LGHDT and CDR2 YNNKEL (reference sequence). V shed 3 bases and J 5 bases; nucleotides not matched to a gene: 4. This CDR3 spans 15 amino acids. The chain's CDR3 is CASSQLAGGVDTQYF. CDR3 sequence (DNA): TGTGCCAGCAGCCAGCTAGCGGGGGGTGTAGATACGCAGTATTTT.

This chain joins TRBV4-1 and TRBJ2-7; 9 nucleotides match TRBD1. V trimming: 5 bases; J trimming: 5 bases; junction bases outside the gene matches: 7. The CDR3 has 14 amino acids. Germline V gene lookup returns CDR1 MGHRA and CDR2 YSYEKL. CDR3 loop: CASSSGTGSDEQYF. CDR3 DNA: TGCGCCAGCAGCTCCGGGACAGGGTCTGACGAGCAGTACTTC.

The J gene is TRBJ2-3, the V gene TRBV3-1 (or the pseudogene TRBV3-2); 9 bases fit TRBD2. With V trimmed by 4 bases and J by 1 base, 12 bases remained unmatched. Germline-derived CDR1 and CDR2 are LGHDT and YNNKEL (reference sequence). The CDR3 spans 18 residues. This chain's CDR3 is CASSPPRGRGGGTDTQYF. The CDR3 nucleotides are TGTGCCAGCAGCCCACCTCGAGGGCGGGGGGGCGGCACAGATACGCAGTATTTT.

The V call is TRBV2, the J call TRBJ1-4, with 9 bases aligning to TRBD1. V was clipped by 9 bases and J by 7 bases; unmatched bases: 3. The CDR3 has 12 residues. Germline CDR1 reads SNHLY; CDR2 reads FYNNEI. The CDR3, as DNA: TGTGCCAGTCGGACAGGGGTTGAAAAACTGTTTTTT. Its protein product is CASRTGVEKLFF.

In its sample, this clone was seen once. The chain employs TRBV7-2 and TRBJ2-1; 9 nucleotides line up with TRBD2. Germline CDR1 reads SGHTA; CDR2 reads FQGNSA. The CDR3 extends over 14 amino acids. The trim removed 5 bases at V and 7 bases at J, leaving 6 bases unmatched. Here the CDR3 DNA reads TGTGCCAGCAGCCTTAGCGGGAGAGGGAATGAGCAGTTCTTC. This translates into CASSLSGRGNEQFF. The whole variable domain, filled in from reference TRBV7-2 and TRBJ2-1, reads GAGVSQSPSNKVTEKGKDVELRCDPISGHTALYWYRQSLGQGLEFLIYFQGNSAPDKSGLPSDRFSAERTGGSVSTLTIQRTQQEDSAVYLCASSLSGRGNEQFFGPGTRLTVL.

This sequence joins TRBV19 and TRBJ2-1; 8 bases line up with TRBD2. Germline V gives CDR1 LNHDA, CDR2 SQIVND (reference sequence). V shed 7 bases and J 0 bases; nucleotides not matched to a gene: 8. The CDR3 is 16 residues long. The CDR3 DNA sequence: TGTGCCAGTAAGGCGGGGGGCTTTAGCTCCTACAATGAGCAGTTCTTC. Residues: CASKAGGFSSYNEQFF.

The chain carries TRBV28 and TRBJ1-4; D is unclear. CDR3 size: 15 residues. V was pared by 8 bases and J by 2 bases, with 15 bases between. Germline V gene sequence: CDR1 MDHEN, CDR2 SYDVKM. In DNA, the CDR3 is TGTGCCAGCTGCCTCGACGAGAGGACTAATGAAAAACTGTTTTTT. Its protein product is CASCLDERTNEKLFF.

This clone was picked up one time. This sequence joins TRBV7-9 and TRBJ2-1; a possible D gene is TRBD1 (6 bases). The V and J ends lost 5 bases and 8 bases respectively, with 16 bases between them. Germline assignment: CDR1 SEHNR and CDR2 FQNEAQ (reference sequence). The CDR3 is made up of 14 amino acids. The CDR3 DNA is TGTGCCAGCAGCCCCTCCGGACAGATCCATGAGCAGTTCTTC. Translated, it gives CASSPSGQIHEQFF. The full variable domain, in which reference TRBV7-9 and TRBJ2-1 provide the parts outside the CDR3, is DTGVSQNPRHKITKRGQNVTFRCDPISEHNRLYWYRQTLGQGPEFLTYFQNEAQLEKSRLLSDRFSAERPKGSFSTLEIQRTEQGDSAMYLCASSPSGQIHEQFFGPGTRLTVL.

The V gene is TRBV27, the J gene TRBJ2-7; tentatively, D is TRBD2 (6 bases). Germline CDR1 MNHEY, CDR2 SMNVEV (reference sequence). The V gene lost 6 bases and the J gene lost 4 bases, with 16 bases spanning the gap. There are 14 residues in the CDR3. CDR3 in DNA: TGTGCCAGCAGCCCCCTGGGGGGTCGGTACGAGCAGTACTTC. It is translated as CASSPLGGRYEQYF.

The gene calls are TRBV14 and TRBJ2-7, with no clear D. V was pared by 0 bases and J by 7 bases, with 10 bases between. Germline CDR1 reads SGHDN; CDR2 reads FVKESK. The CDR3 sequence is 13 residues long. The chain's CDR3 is CASSQDRRREQYF. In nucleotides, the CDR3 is TGTGCCAGCAGCCAAGATCGCCGTCGGGAGCAGTACTTC.